This entry lists 5 T cell receptor beta chains sequenced from one sample in a study of immune evolution from preneoplasia to lung adenocarcinoma. TCRdb's copy holds only in-frame clones and misses some; the assay was immunoSEQ multiplex PCR. This sample carries 9,000 to 10,000 clones, roughly 77% of them seen once, and the ten largest clones take 9% to 10%. Sequenced material: FFPE minimally invasive lung adenocarcinoma tissue. The receptors here all came from a donor at least 70 years old with lung adenocarcinoma.

This chain joins TRBV10-3 and TRBJ2-5; 10 nucleotides match TRBD1. This CDR3 contains 15 residues. V lost 10 bases to trimming and J lost 1 base; unmatched junction nucleotides: 9. The germline gives CDR1 ENHRY, CDR2 SYGVKD. The CDR3 sequence: CASTPGQGFQETQYF. CDR3 nucleotides: TGTGCCAGCACACCGGGACAGGGGTTCCAAGAGACCCAGTACTTC.

CDR3 protein: CASTATRNSGNTIYF. In nucleotides, the CDR3 is TGTGCCAGTACCGCTACACGAAATTCTGGAAACACCATATATTTT. This chain uses TRBV19 with TRBJ1-3; D is undetermined. Trimming left V 7 bases short and J 1 base short, with 14 bases between. The CDR3 length is 15 residues. Germline V lookup: CDR1 LNHDA, CDR2 SQIVND (reference sequence).

This clone came up a few times. The chain combines TRBV28 with TRBJ1-2, with a weak D call TRBD1 (6 bases). V was clipped by 2 bases and J by 7 bases, with 17 bases between them. CDR3 size: 15 residues. Germline CDR1 and CDR2: MDHEN and SYDVKM. The CDR3 reads CASSLPGARGAGYTF. CDR3 in DNA: TGTGCCAGCAGTTTACCAGGGGCCCGGGGCGCTGGCTACACCTTC.

The rearrangement links TRBV14 to TRBJ2-7; 9 bases fit TRBD2. V gave up 4 bases and J gave up 7 bases; unmatched junction bases: 11. CDR3 length: 15 amino acids. The germline V gene has CDR1 SGHDN and CDR2 FVKESK. CDR3 nucleotide sequence: TGTGCCAGCAGCCTGGGGTGGCTAGCGGGGAGTGAGCAGTACTTC. It codes for CASSLGWLAGSEQYF.

The V call is TRBV15, the J call TRBJ2-1, with D hard to call. This CDR3 region has 13 residues. With 3 bases removed from V and 8 bases from J, the gap between germline ends came to 11 bases. The germline V gene has CDR1 LNHNV and CDR2 YYDKDF (reference sequence). The CDR3 protein is CATSSWDHDEQFF. DNA for the CDR3: TGTGCCACCAGCAGTTGGGATCACGATGAGCAGTTCTTC.